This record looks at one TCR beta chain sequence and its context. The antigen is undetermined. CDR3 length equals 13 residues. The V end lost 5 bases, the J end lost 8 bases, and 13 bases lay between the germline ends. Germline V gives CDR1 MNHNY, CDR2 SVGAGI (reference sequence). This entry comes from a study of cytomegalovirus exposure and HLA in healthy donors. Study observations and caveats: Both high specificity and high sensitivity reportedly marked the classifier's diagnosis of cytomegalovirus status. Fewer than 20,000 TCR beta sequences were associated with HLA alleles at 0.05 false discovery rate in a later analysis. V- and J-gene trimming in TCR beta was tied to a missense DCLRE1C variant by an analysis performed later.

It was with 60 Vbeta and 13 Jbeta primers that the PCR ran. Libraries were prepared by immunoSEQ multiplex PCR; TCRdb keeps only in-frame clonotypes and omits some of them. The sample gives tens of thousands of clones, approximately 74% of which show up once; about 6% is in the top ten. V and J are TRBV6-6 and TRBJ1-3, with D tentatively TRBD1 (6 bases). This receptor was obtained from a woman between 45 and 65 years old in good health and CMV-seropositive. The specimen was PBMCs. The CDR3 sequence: CASSTQPGDTIYF. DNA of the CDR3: TGTGCCAGCAGTACCCAACCAGGGGACACCATATATTTT.